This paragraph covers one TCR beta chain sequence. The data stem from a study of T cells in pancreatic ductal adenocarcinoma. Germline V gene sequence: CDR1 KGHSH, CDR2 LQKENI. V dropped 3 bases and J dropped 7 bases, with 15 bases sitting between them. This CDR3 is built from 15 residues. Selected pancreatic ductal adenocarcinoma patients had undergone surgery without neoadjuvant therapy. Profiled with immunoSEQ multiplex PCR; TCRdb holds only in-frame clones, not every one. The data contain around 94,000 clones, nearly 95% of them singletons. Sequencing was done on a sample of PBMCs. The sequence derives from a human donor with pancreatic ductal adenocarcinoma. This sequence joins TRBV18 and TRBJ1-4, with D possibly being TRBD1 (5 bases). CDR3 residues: CASSPNPGQGEKLFF. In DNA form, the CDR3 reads TGTGCCAGCTCACCGAATCCCGGCCAGGGTGAAAAACTGTTTTTT.